The 18 T cell receptor beta chains presented below share a single source sample, sequenced in a study of cytomegalovirus exposure and HLA in healthy donors. The PCR ran on 60 Vbeta and 13 Jbeta primers. Here immunoSEQ multiplex PCR was the method, and the copy in TCRdb shows in-frame clones only, minus some. The sample holds about 180,000 clones; approximately 80% are singletons and the top ten take 2% to 2.5%. Material for sequencing was PBMCs. Receptors were obtained from a woman aged 30 to 39 in good health and CMV-seronegative.

The chain employs TRBV19 and TRBJ1-1; a possible D gene is TRBD1 (6 bases). CDR1 and CDR2 from the germline V gene are LNHDA and SQIVND (reference sequence). The length of the CDR3 is 13 residues. Between the trimmed V and J ends, which lost 6 bases and 3 bases, there was a span of 11 bases. CDR3 nucleotides: TGTGCCAGTAGCCGGGACACTCACACTGAAGCTTTCTTT. This encodes CASSRDTHTEAFF.

Note on this clone: Other DNA sequences of this sample code for an identical CDR3. The V and J genes are TRBV5-1 and TRBJ2-2; 8 nucleotides match TRBD1. Germline values: CDR1 SGHRS, CDR2 YFSETQ. Unmatched junction bases numbered 1, after V lost 3 bases and J lost 0 bases. This CDR3 region has 15 residues. The CDR3, as DNA: TGCGCCAGCAGCTGGACAGGGTCGAACACCGGGGAGCTGTTTTTT. Encoded protein: CASSWTGSNTGELFF.

As to this clone: Other DNA sequences of this sample code for an identical CDR3. The rearrangement links TRBV28 to TRBJ2-5, with D tentatively TRBD1 (6 bases). The CDR3 totals 12 residues. Germline assignment: CDR1 MDHEN and CDR2 SYDVKM. The V and J ends lost 6 bases and 2 bases respectively, with 7 bases between them. Here the CDR3 DNA reads TGTGCCAGCAGACAGGGACAAGAGACCCAGTACTTC. Its protein product is CASRQGQETQYF.

This clone was seen only a few times. The chain is built from TRBV5-6 and TRBJ1-4; D not resolved. Trimming took 1 base from V and 8 from J, leaving 9 bases between them. The CDR3 runs to 13 residues. Germline V lookup: CDR1 SGHDT, CDR2 YYEEEE. The CDR3 loop reads CASSLRVSEKLFF. Written as DNA, the CDR3 is TGTGCCAGCAGCTTGCGGGTGAGCGAAAAACTGTTTTTT.

The chain joins TRBV19 to TRBJ2-6; D is perhaps TRBD1 (6 bases). V dropped 10 bases and J dropped 3 bases, with 19 bases sitting between them. The CDR3 consists of 16 residues. The germline gives CDR1 LNHDA, CDR2 SQIVND (reference sequence). DNA of the CDR3: TGTGCCACCAAGTCCGGGACAACAGATGGGGCCAACGTCCTGACTTTC. Encoded protein: CATKSGTTDGANVLTF.

J is TRBJ1-2 and V is TRBV6-5, with unresolved D. This CDR3 is built from 13 residues. V lost 6 bases to trimming and J lost 0 bases, with 8 bases between them. Germline CDR1 and CDR2: MNHEY and SVGAGI. For the CDR3, the DNA is TGTGCCAGCAGACCTACGGCTAACTATGGCTACACCTTC. Its protein is CASRPTANYGYTF.

The V call is TRBV27, the J call TRBJ2-5; D ambiguous. The DNA end is more similar to TRBJ2-7, so the J call may be wrong. This CDR3 spans 9 amino acids. Germline assignment: CDR1 MNHEY and CDR2 SMNVEV (reference sequence). This chain's CDR3 is CASINEQYF. The CDR3 nucleotides read TGTGCCAGCATCAACGAGCAGTACTTC.

The chain is built from TRBV7-2 and TRBJ1-5; D remains ambiguous. With 3 bases removed from V and 3 bases from J, the gap between germline ends came to 9 bases. This CDR3 region has 14 residues. The germline CDR1 and CDR2 sequences are SGHTA and FQGNSA. CDR3 bases: TGTGCCAGCAGCTTTTCCAGGAACAATCAGCCCCAGCATTTT. This codes for CASSFSRNNQPQHF.

The rearrangement joins TRBV19 to TRBJ2-3, with D unclear. The germline V gene encodes CDR1 LNHDA and CDR2 SQIVND (reference sequence). This CDR3 contains 14 residues. V lost 5 bases to trimming and J lost 1 base, with 10 bases between them. In DNA form, the CDR3 reads TGTGCCAGTAGTTTTAGATCCGGCACAGATACGCAGTATTTT. It encodes CASSFRSGTDTQYF.

This clone was seen a single time. This rearrangement joins TRBV27 to TRBJ2-7; D may be TRBD2 (5 bases). The CDR3 sequence is 14 residues long. V lost 6 bases and J 6 bases, leaving 18 bases between the germline ends. Germline V gives CDR1 MNHEY, CDR2 SMNVEV (reference sequence). The CDR3 sequence is CASSPTLEWLEQYF. The CDR3 region has the DNA TGTGCCAGCAGCCCAACACTAGAGTGGCTCGAGCAGTACTTC.

The J gene is TRBJ2-1, the V gene TRBV4-3, with TRBD1 matching 10 bases. The germline V gene has CDR1 LGHNA and CDR2 YSLEER. V lost 0 bases and J lost 8; bases outside the gene matches: 10. CDR3 length equals 17 residues. CDR3 sequence reads: CASSQESGGTGEYEQFF. CDR3 DNA sequence: TGCGCCAGCAGCCAAGAGTCCGGGGGGACAGGGGAATATGAGCAGTTCTTC.

The count of this clone is one. The V gene is TRBV29-1, the J gene TRBJ2-3; a weak D match, TRBD1 (5 bases). Trimming took 2 bases from V and 4 from J, leaving 10 bases between them. The CDR3 loop spans 13 amino acids. CDR1 is SQVTM and CDR2 is ANQGSEA in the germline V gene. The CDR3 spells CSVEKGVSDTQYF. For the CDR3, the DNA is TGCAGCGTTGAAAAAGGGGTGTCAGATACGCAGTATTTT.

The rearrangement uses TRBV7-8 and TRBJ1-5, with 8 bases identical to TRBD1. There are 15 residues in the CDR3. CDR1 and CDR2 (germline): SGHVS, FQNEAQ. The V segment lost 5 bases and the J segment 3 bases; nucleotides outside the gene matches: 6. The chain's CDR3 is CASSPDRALNQPQHF. CDR3 bases: TGTGCCAGCAGCCCGGACAGGGCCCTCAATCAGCCCCAGCATTTT.

The rearrangement links TRBV5-4 to TRBJ2-4; 7 bases align to TRBD1. The germline V gene encodes CDR1 SGHNT and CDR2 YYREEE (reference sequence). The CDR3 is made up of 14 amino acids. The V and J ends lost 0 bases and 5 bases, in that order; junction bases with no gene match: 2. The CDR3 spells CASSLEGGENIQYF. The CDR3 nucleotides read TGTGCCAGCAGCTTGGAAGGGGGCGAAAACATTCAGTACTTC.

The V and J genes are TRBV10-3 and TRBJ2-3; D gene ambiguous. The CDR3 covers 13 residues. V shed 6 bases and J shed 6 bases, with 13 bases lying between them. The germline CDR1 and CDR2 sequences are ENHRY and SYGVKD. CDR3 protein: CAIREGVEDTQYF. Here the CDR3 DNA reads TGTGCCATCAGAGAAGGAGTCGAGGATACGCAGTATTTT.

The J gene is TRBJ2-3, the V gene TRBV28; 9 bases agree with TRBD2. The CDR3 is 16 amino acids. After removal of 6 bases from V and 4 bases from J, the junction contained 11 bases not matched to a gene. Germline V gene sequence: CDR1 MDHEN, CDR2 SYDVKM. The CDR3: CASRDFTGLAPDTQYF. CDR3 DNA sequence: TGTGCCAGCAGGGACTTCACGGGACTAGCCCCAGATACGCAGTATTTT.

This chain links TRBV6-4 with TRBJ2-6; possibly TRBD1 for D (6 bases). Germline CDR1 MRHNA, CDR2 SNTAGT. The V gene lost 2 bases and the J gene lost 2 bases, with 19 bases spanning the gap. The CDR3 has 19 amino acids. The CDR3: CASSDVQGLTYAGANVLTF. The CDR3 DNA reads TGTGCCAGCAGTGACGTACAGGGTCTAACGTATGCTGGGGCCAACGTCCTGACTTTC.

The chain joins TRBV4-2 to TRBJ2-1; 7 nucleotides align to TRBD2. Losses at the gene ends were 0 bases for V and 3 bases for J; bases not matched to a gene: 11. This CDR3 has 18 amino acids. Germline loops: CDR1 LGHNA, CDR2 YNFKEQ. The DNA for the CDR3 is TGTGCCAGCAGCCAAGAATGGGAGGGAGGGCCGGACTACAATGAGCAGTTCTTC. Its protein product is CASSQEWEGGPDYNEQFF.